This section outlines one TCR beta chain sequence together with its context. This clonotype was observed at least ten times. Its antigen has not been determined. The record has no base qualities; no much larger clone is one base away. The treatment or condition label, as the study defines it: live attenuated yellow fever vaccine strain. A standard Ficoll-Paque protocol was used to isolate PBMCs from peripheral blood. Dynabeads CD4 and CD8 positive selection kits were used to isolate the CD4 and CD8 T-cell fractions. TriZol was used to extract RNA from bulk PBMCs, CD4 and CD8 fractions, and dextramer-positive and dextramer-negative fractions. The CDR3 goes from the cysteine to the phenylalanine over 15 residues. Only CDR3 DNA is held: 45 bases, read in frame from base 1. The germline V gene specifies SGDLS as CDR1 and YYNGEE as CDR2. V and J are truncated by 0 bases and 5 bases respectively, leaving an intervening sequence of 12 bases.

Synthesis of TCR cDNA relied on 5'RACE template switching, a step that introduced a universal primer site along with unique molecular identifiers. cDNA synthesis was primed from both the TCR alpha and TCR beta constant segments. Two PCR steps were used to amplify libraries, with sample barcodes and sequencing adapters being added in the second step. Sequencing of libraries was performed on Illumina HiSeq 2500 (2x100 bp) or NovaSeq (2x150 bp). The original methods were these. Reads were demultiplexed and collapsed into UMI consensus sequences with MIGEC, and V(D)J alignment was performed with MiXCR. Vaccine-responding clonotypes were identified with edgeR using replicate PBMC samples, with FDR below 0.01 and a log2 fold change above 5 up to day 15 being required. Bulk clonotypes were assigned CD4 or CD8 identity according to which sequenced CD4 or CD8 repertoire held them at higher abundance. TCRdb passed the public sequencing reads through fastp at Q25 and MiXCR, retaining productive beta sequences. Rows with a matching CDR3 protein are joined into one entry that keeps the most common DNA and genes. The V and J calls and clone size come from TCRdb's table, not from the authors' own analysis. This sample holds more than 95,000 distinct CDR3 sequences; 6.5% to 9% were observed only once. Of the sample, approximately 2.7% is held by the ten largest clones.

This specimen belongs to a study of T cells after yellow fever vaccination (dated by TCRdb to between 2018 and 2020). Study-level background: Libraries from fractions with low cell numbers were prepared with the SMART-Seq v4 Ultra Low Input RNA kit. To track T-cell clones before and after primary and booster YFV17D yellow fever vaccination, bulk TCR alpha and beta repertoires were sequenced longitudinally. Blood samples were taken at several timepoints before and after primary and secondary immunization, and bulk PBMC replicates and cell subsets were isolated. Two healthy male donors, one aged 18 to 30 and one aged 30 to 40 years, made up the cohort.

Summary of the overall study and its limitations: Only a couple of donors were included in the study, so the extent to which the findings can be generalized is limited. Computational filtering was needed because FACS-sorted repertoires could contain abundant contaminating clonotypes from the bulk population. A small fraction of clonotypes showed up in both the CD4 and CD8 compartments, probably as a result of convergent recombination. The secondary T-cell response was weaker than the primary response but faster, peaking on day 5 instead of day 15. Most clones expanded after primary vaccination (almost 97% of CD4 and approximately 86% of CD8) were re-detected after the booster, suggesting that broad memory maintenance occurred.

The V and J segments used are TRBV9 and TRBJ1-5; a tentative D match to TRBD1 spans 5 bases. The receptor's source is a young man who received the YFV17D yellow fever vaccine. Sequenced material: CD4+ T cells sorted from PBMCs, taken about 49 days after the first yellow fever vaccination. The nucleotide sequence reads as follows: TGTGCCAGCAGCGTAGAGGCAGGGATCGATCAGCCCCAGCATTTT. Its protein product is CASSVEAGIDQPQHF.